The entry below gives a single T cell receptor beta chain sequence along with its context. Original data processing: Amplified reference gene primers provided the basis for estimating nucleated cell counts. Data came from immunoSEQ multiplex PCR; TCRdb stores just in-frame clones and leaves some out. V, J and clone size are those of that table, while D and trimming were read from the DNA. The sample gives about 320,000 clones, nearly 90% of which show up once; approximately 5% is in the top ten. CDR3 length: 18 amino acids. CDR1 is MNHEY, CDR2 SMNVEV, per germline (reference sequence). V was pared by 2 bases and J by 4 bases, with 13 bases of the junction left unmatched. This entry is derived from a study of blood T cell repertoires in COVID-19. Overall study: Sources were T cells, B-cell-depleted T cells, or PBMCs; the material itself was cDNA or gDNA.

Participants spanned ages about 18 to 90 years and resided in over 20 US areas. Cohort placement rested on clinical history that participants reported themselves. The receptor's source is a woman aged 30 to 39 who had recovered from COVID-19. Sequenced: PBMCs or T cells enriched from blood (not recorded which). The genes are TRBV27 and TRBJ1-2, with TRBD1 matching 10 bases. DNA of the CDR3: TGTGCCAGCAGTTTAAACAACCGGGACAGGGGAAGAGGCTATGGCTACACCTTC. Translation gives CASSLNNRDRGRGYGYTF.